This T cell receptor beta chain was recorded in a study of cytomegalovirus exposure and HLA in healthy donors. Study details: Genetic ancestry analysis placed about 84% of the 398 donors that were genotyped in the Caucasian-associated cluster. Findings and limits, study-wide: The records held CMV serostatus as the only immune exposure information.

Remarks on this clone: Its specificity is not known.

60 Vbeta and 13 Jbeta primers were used in PCR. Generated by immunoSEQ multiplex PCR, the TCRdb table keeps only in-frame clones and is missing some. This sample contains 65,000 to 90,000 clones. Germline-derived CDR1 and CDR2 are MDHEN and SYDVKM. The CDR3 has 16 residues. V dropped 3 bases and J dropped 4; count of bases not matched to a gene: 6. V usage is TRBV28 and J usage is TRBJ1-6, with 7 bases that match TRBD1. Sequencing used PBMCs. This receptor was identified in a female donor in good health and CMV-seropositive. For the CDR3, the DNA is TGTGCCAGCAGTTTGATAATGACAGGGTATAATTCACCCCTCCACTTT. Its translation: CASSLIMTGYNSPLHF.